The 4 T cell receptor beta chains reported below all come from one sample, sequenced in a study of T cell responses to AZD1222 COVID-19 vaccine (dated by TCRdb to about 2021). The label giving this sample's time point can be read as: baseline before first vaccination. Library prep was done by the immunoSEQ multiplex PCR assay. TCRdb re-hosts the immuneACCESS table, in-frame sequences only. Its copies lack some clones; in the studies checked, an unresolved V gene accounts for under half of them, and the cause for the rest is not known. In this sample the table shows around 200,000 clones, more than 80% of which occur a single time. Of the sample, around 3.8% is held by the ten largest clones. Sequences were derived from peripheral blood, sampled on day 0 of AZD1222 vaccination. These receptors all come from an adult in good health.

The chain employs TRBV28 and TRBJ2-3; no clear D gene. This CDR3 comprises 15 residues. Germline values: CDR1 MDHEN, CDR2 SYDVKM. V lost 5 bases and J 2 bases, leaving 14 bases between the germline ends. As DNA, the CDR3 is TGTGCCAGCAGTCCCTCGGTGGCCGTCACAGATACGCAGTATTTT. This translates into CASSPSVAVTDTQYF. Using reference TRBV28 and TRBJ2-3 for the parts outside the CDR3, the full variable domain is DVKVTQSSRYLVKRTGEKVFLECVQDMDHENMFWYRQDPGLGLRLIYFSYDVKMKEKGDIPEGYSVSREKKERFSLILESASTNQTSMYLCASSPSVAVTDTQYFGPGTRLTVL.

CDR3 DNA: TGTGCCAGCTCACCACCGCTAAGTATCGGGGCCCAAGAGACCCAGTACTTC. Protein product: CASSPPLSIGAQETQYF. This chain joins TRBV18 and TRBJ2-5, with D perhaps matching TRBD1 or TRBD2 (5 bases each). Germline V CDR1 and CDR2: KGHSH, LQKENI. The CDR3 contains 17 residues. Trimming removed 0 bases from V and 1 base from J, with 15 bases in between. Full variable domain (outside the CDR3, taken from reference TRBV18 and TRBJ2-5): NAGVMQNPRHLVRRRGQEARLRCSPMKGHSHVYWYRQLPEEGLKFMVYLQKENIIDESGMPKERFSAEFPKEGPSILRIQQVVRGDSAAYFCASSPPLSIGAQETQYFGPGTRLLVL.

The chain couples TRBV27 to TRBJ2-7; D might be TRBD1 or TRBD2, each matching 5 bases. V lost 2 bases to trimming and J lost 7 bases, with 18 bases between them. Germline CDR1 reads MNHEY; CDR2 reads SMNVEV (reference sequence). This CDR3 spans 15 amino acids. In nucleotides, the CDR3 is TGTGCCAGCAGTTTAATCGGGACCACGATCCAAGAGCAGTACTTC. Protein sequence: CASSLIGTTIQEQYF.

The V call is TRBV5-1, the J call TRBJ1-3; D perhaps matches TRBD1 (5 bases). Trimming left V 0 bases short and J 11 bases short, with 21 bases between. The CDR3 spans 16 residues. From germline, CDR1 is SGHRS and CDR2 YFSETQ. CDR3: CASSLASGDNRFAIYF. The CDR3, as DNA: TGCGCCAGCAGCTTGGCGAGCGGAGACAACAGGTTCGCCATATATTTT.